This T cell receptor beta chain was recovered during a study of spatial heterogeneity in lung cancer. Study-wide results and limits: The number of expanded tumor alpha and beta chains correlated with mutation number.

In germline, CDR1 is SGHAT, CDR2 FQNNGV. V was cut by 5 bases and J by 6 bases, with 14 bases left in between. This CDR3 spans 14 amino acids. Time point in this sample: sample taken at primary tumor resection. TCRdb reprocessed the 5' RACE reads with MiXCR, giving one entry per CDR3 protein. The sample carries 21,000 or so distinct CDR3 sequences, about 6.8% recorded once. This clonotype was found many times. Antigen unknown. This TCR came from a male donor with early-stage non-small cell lung cancer. The rearrangement joins TRBV11-2 to TRBJ2-4; no firm D call. Sequencing used lung tumor tissue, obtained at surgery. The CDR3 is CASSPGPSRNIQYF. CDR3 DNA sequence: TGTGCCAGCAGCCCCGGACCCTCCAGAAACATTCAGTACTTC.